What follows is one T cell receptor beta chain and its context. In the original processing: The authors estimated nucleated cell counts from reference gene primer amplification. Here immunoSEQ multiplex PCR was the method, and the copy in TCRdb shows in-frame clones only, minus some. D and trimming come from the DNA, and the V and J calls and clone size come from that table. Among 240,000 or so clones listed, about four fifths were seen once. The data were obtained in a study of blood T cell repertoires in COVID-19. At the level of the study: From T cells, B-cell-depleted T cells, or PBMCs came the material, which was cDNA or gDNA.

The receptor was derived from a woman older than 75 with acute or convalescent COVID-19. The sequenced material came from peripheral blood.

CDR3 DNA: TGTGCCAGCAGTCCGACAGGGATTGGTGGCTACACCTTC. Its translation is CASSPTGIGGYTF. The rearrangement uses TRBV28 and TRBJ1-2; 7 positions agree with TRBD1. Trimming at V came to 5 bases and at J to 7 bases, leaving 7 bases not matched to a gene. The CDR3 loop spans 13 amino acids. Germline V gene sequence: CDR1 MDHEN, CDR2 SYDVKM.